Sequencing of this TCR beta chain was carried out in a study of T cells in localized non-small cell lung cancer. The germline V gene encodes CDR1 LNHDA and CDR2 SQIVND (reference sequence). The V segment lost 4 bases and the J segment 0 bases; nucleotides outside the gene matches: 9. The CDR3 runs to 18 residues. TCRdb keeps only in-frame clones here, not all; method: immunoSEQ multiplex PCR. The top ten hold roughly 2.9% of the sample, which has 25,000 to 30,000 clones, roughly 89% seen once. General study points: Adjacent lung was found to contain a median approximately 60 of the top 100 tumor clones. Uninvolved adjacent lung, not tumor, had the highest T cell clonality. Only one tumor region went through sequencing, so heterogeneity may still be there.

To note about this clone: Its antigen is unknown.

Material: peripheral blood, obtained before any cancer treatment. V gene TRBV19 combines with J gene TRBJ2-1, with 10 bases lining up with TRBD2. This receptor was obtained from a woman aged 18 to 50 with stage I lung adenocarcinoma. The CDR3 DNA is TGTGCCAGTAGTACAGGCCTTCTAGCGGGAGTCTCCTACAATGAGCAGTTCTTC. Amino acids: CASSTGLLAGVSYNEQFF.